This T cell receptor (beta chain) comes out of a study of blood T cell repertoires in COVID-19. Study details: The origin of the acute and convalescent COVID-19 samples was the United States, Italy and Spain. Nucleic acid was either cDNA or gDNA, and it came from T cells, B-cell-depleted T cells, or PBMCs.

Between the trimmed V and J ends, which lost 5 bases and 1 base, there was a span of 8 bases. CDR3 length: 13 residues. The germline CDR1 and CDR2 sequences are LNHDA and SQIVND (reference sequence). As handled by the study authors: Reference gene primers were amplified, and this amplification served to estimate nucleated cell counts. Measured with immunoSEQ multiplex PCR; TCRdb has only the in-frame clones, and not every one. V and J calls and clone size are those listed in that table; D and trimming were worked out from the DNA. Of around 100,000 clones in the sample, 86% were seen once. This TCR was recovered from an elderly man with acute or convalescent COVID-19. This sequence joins TRBV19 and TRBJ1-1; no definite D call. Sequences were obtained from peripheral blood. CDR3 coding DNA: TGTGCCAGTAGTCCCGGGTCGAACACTGAAGCTTTCTTT. Its translation: CASSPGSNTEAFF. Full variable domain (outside the CDR3, taken from reference TRBV19 and TRBJ1-1): DGGITQSPKYLFRKEGQNVTLSCEQNLNHDAMYWYRQDPGQGLRLIYYSQIVNDFQKGDIAEGYSVSREKKESFPLTVTSAQKNPTAFYLCASSPGSNTEAFFGQGTRLTVV.